Here is one T cell receptor beta chain with its context. Its specificity is not known. TCRdb keeps only in-frame clones here, not all; method: immunoSEQ multiplex PCR. The sample has 150,000 or so clones; roughly 87% are singletons. The CDR3 contains 13 residues. Deletions cut 11 bases from V and 0 bases from J, with 8 bases between. CDR1 is SNHLY and CDR2 is FYNNEI in the germline V gene. The sample is drawn from a study of radiation and T cells in renal cell carcinoma. Study as a whole: Nephrectomy followed 15 Gy stereotactic body radiation by 4 weeks. General study findings and limits: From baseline, blood top tumor clonotypes peaked at 2 weeks post-radiation.

Sample time point: blood 2 weeks post-SBRT. Specified treatment: 15 Gy SBRT to primary tumor, nephrectomy 4 weeks later. Serial blood draws occurred at baseline and 2 and 4 weeks post-SBRT. This renal cell carcinoma was of the clear cell type. This clonotype was sampled from a woman aged 45-59 years with renal cell carcinoma. Sequences were derived from blood, sampled from a patient whose treatment included radiotherapy and nephrectomy. The chain has TRBV2 and TRBJ2-6; no clear D. CDR3 bases: TGTGCCGGCGCCTACTCTGGGGCCAACGTCCTGACTTTC. Translating gives CAGAYSGANVLTF.